This TCR beta chain was obtained from a study of blood T cell repertoires in COVID-19 (dated by TCRdb to the early 2020s). The study in broad terms: Collaborator samples came from the United States, Italy and Spain and covered acute and convalescent phases of COVID-19. The prospective study material was composed of cDNA or gDNA derived from T cells, B-cell-depleted T cells, or PBMCs. Subjects who had been exposed to COVID-19, were actively infected with it, or had recovered from it provided the deeply sampled blood TCRbeta repertoires that made up the dataset. A freely available public database, intended as a resource for researchers studying the immune response to SARS-CoV-2, is where the repertoires were released. The samples were drawn from two sources: the first 160 participants of the ongoing ImmuneRACE study, and 1,254 subjects contributed by 6 global collaborators. Nearly every sample came with metadata listing a de-identified subject ID, COVID-19 status, age in years and sex. Where available, HLA class I and class II types were taken from metadata supplied by the sample provider and were not determined by assay-based typing.

The immunoSEQ Assay, a bias-controlled multiplex PCR, was used to amplify TCRbeta CDR3 regions from genomic DNA. The paper's processing steps were these. Within the assay, amplification of reference gene primers was used to estimate how many nucleated cells each sample contained. Sequence reads were collapsed and filtered to measure the absolute abundance of every unique TCRbeta CDR3 rearrangement. For each sample, productive Simpson clonality was calculated as the square root of Simpson's diversity index over productive rearrangements. What TCRdb holds here is the immuneACCESS table cut down to in-frame rearrangements. Part of the clones is not present; checked against another copy, under half of the missing clones reflect an unresolved V gene, and the others are unexplained. V, J and clone size were drawn from that table, and D and trimming were deduced from the DNA. This sample holds a few hundred thousand clones; around 87% were observed only once. The ten largest clones take up about 15% of the sample.

Concerning this clone itself: Which antigen it targets is not known. No much larger clone exists at a distance of one base, and base qualities are not known.

V is cut by 8 bases and J by 2 bases, and the space between the germline ends is 18 bases. The germline V gene (reference sequence) specifies WNHNN as CDR1 and SYGVQD as CDR2. Including cysteine and phenylalanine, the CDR3 has 15 amino acids. Here the CDR3 DNA is all that survives: 45 bases in frame from base 1. Enrolling through a virtual design, the prospective study's participants ranged in age from about 18 to 89 years and lived across approximately 25 United States geographic areas. To assign participants to cohorts, the prospective study relied on clinical history that participants themselves reported in a screening survey and a study questionnaire. Exposed participants had been in contact with someone with a PCR-confirmed or clinician-diagnosed COVID-19 case within 2 weeks of study entry. Each participant in the prospective study had whole blood, serum and a nasopharyngeal or oropharyngeal swab collected by mobile phlebotomists. Participants in the prospective study had the option to provide additional blood draws and questionnaires over a roughly two-month period. Prospective study blood samples were shipped either frozen or at room temperature before DNA extraction.

Beyond this particular receptor, the publication reports: Clinical and demographic metadata were provided uncurated, with the amount varying by source and participant.

The receptor was isolated from a man aged 25 to 45 who had been exposed to COVID-19. Here the chain combines TRBV10-1 and TRBJ2-5, and possibly TRBD2, on 6 matching bases. Sequenced input: PBMCs or T cells enriched from blood (not recorded which). The CDR3 is CASLSGEGVQETQYF. The bases read TGCGCCAGCCTTTCGGGGGAAGGAGTACAAGAGACCCAGTACTTC.